Listed here are 2 T cell receptor beta chains from one sample, sequenced in a study of cytomegalovirus exposure and HLA in healthy donors. 60 Vbeta and 13 Jbeta primers were used in PCR. Clones were sequenced by immunoSEQ multiplex PCR, and TCRdb holds only the in-frame ones, with some missing. The top ten hold roughly 1.5% of the sample, which has around 190,000 clones, 60% to 80% seen once. The material sequenced was PBMCs. The receptors were sampled from a young woman in good health and CMV-seronegative.

The genes are TRBV28 and TRBJ2-7; 10 bases fit TRBD2. This CDR3 is built from 12 residues. The V and J ends lost 6 bases and 13 bases, in that order; junction bases with no gene match: 9. The germline CDR1 and CDR2 sequences are MDHEN and SYDVKM. The CDR3 spells CASSRTSSGSYF. In DNA form, the CDR3 reads TGTGCCAGCAGCCGAACCTCTAGCGGGAGTTACTTC. The full variable domain, rest sourced from reference TRBV28 and TRBJ2-7, is DVKVTQSSRYLVKRTGEKVFLECVQDMDHENMFWYRQDPGLGLRLIYFSYDVKMKEKGDIPEGYSVSREKKERFSLILESASTNQTSMYLCASSRTSSGSYFGPGTRLTVT.

The gene calls are TRBV5-4 and TRBJ2-3, with D possibly being TRBD1 (6 bases). Germline loops: CDR1 SGHNT, CDR2 YYREEE (reference sequence). Between the trimmed V and J ends, which lost 4 bases and 3 bases, there was a span of 12 bases. This CDR3 is built from 14 residues. CDR3 sequence reads: CASSPDSTTDTQYF. CDR3 DNA sequence: TGTGCCAGCAGCCCGGACAGCACAACAGATACGCAGTATTTT.